One and the same sample provided the 26 T cell receptor beta chains below, sequenced in a study of blood T cell repertoires in COVID-19 (dated by TCRdb to the early 2020s). Libraries came from the immunoSEQ multiplex PCR assay. TCRdb holds this immuneACCESS table with in-frame rearrangements only. Some clones are missing; in checked studies, unresolved V genes explain under half, and the rest has no known cause. The sample data list more than 150,000 clones, and 84% of these were observed just once. The leading ten clones occupy 13% to 15% of the sample. Sequencing used peripheral blood. The receptors were sampled from a man aged 18 to 35 with active or convalescent COVID-19.

The chain couples TRBV27 to TRBJ2-1, with 7 bases that match TRBD2. Germline assignment: CDR1 MNHEY and CDR2 SMNVEV (reference sequence). CDR3 length: 12 amino acids. After removal of 2 bases from V and 14 bases from J, the junction contained 6 bases not matched to a gene. This CDR3 is CASSLGGTTEFF. CDR3 coding DNA: TGTGCCAGCAGTTTAGGTGGGACTACGGAGTTCTTC.

This chain uses TRBV5-4 with TRBJ1-1, with TRBD1 matching 8 bases. V lost 4 bases and J lost 5; bases outside the gene matches: 4. There are 13 residues in the CDR3. Germline V CDR1 and CDR2: SGHNT, YYREEE (reference sequence). The CDR3 region has the DNA TGTGCCAGCAGCGGACAGGGAATTACTGAAGCTTTCTTT. Translating it yields CASSGQGITEAFF.

The rearrangement uses TRBV18 and TRBJ2-7; TRBD2 might be the D (5 bases). The CDR3 length is 14 residues. V lost 6 bases and J lost 0, with 12 bases in between. Germline V gene data show CDR1 as KGHSH and CDR2 as LQKENI. The CDR3 DNA follows: TGTGCCAGCTCCGGGAAACCCCTCTCCTACGAGCAGTACTTC. Translated: CASSGKPLSYEQYF.

The chain uses TRBV9 and TRBJ1-1; unclear D gene. Germline V gene data show CDR1 as SGDLS and CDR2 as YYNGEE. The CDR3 has 14 residues. V lost 0 bases to trimming and J lost 0 bases, with 6 bases between them. Written as DNA, the CDR3 is TGTGCCAGCAGCGTAGGCGGTGTGAACACTGAAGCTTTCTTT. Amino acids: CASSVGGVNTEAFF.

This chain links TRBV5-5 with TRBJ2-1; D might be TRBD2 (6 bases). Germline V gives CDR1 SGHKS, CDR2 YYEKEE (reference sequence). The V end lost 4 bases, the J end lost 10 bases, and 18 bases lay between the germline ends. This CDR3 is built from 14 residues. The CDR3 sequence is CASSQRTNPAEQFF. The DNA for the CDR3 is TGTGCCAGCAGCCAAAGGACTAACCCCGCAGAGCAGTTCTTC.

V usage is TRBV5-1 and J usage is TRBJ2-3, with TRBD2 matching over 8 bases. With 5 bases clipped from V and 1 base from J, the junction kept 15 bases outside the gene matches. Germline assignment: CDR1 SGHRS and CDR2 YFSETQ. The CDR3 has 18 residues. CDR3 loop: CASRSIFTSGRGTDTQYF. Written as DNA, the CDR3 is TGCGCCAGCAGGTCTATTTTTACTAGCGGTAGGGGCACAGATACGCAGTATTTT.

The chain has TRBV19 and TRBJ1-3; 9 bases line up with TRBD1. V was clipped by 6 bases and J by 2 bases; unmatched bases: 14. Looked up from germline, CDR1 is LNHDA and CDR2 is SQIVND (reference sequence). The CDR3 runs 18 residues. CDR3 sequence reads: CASSQMGTGSAAGNTIYF. CDR3 DNA: TGTGCCAGTAGCCAGATGGGGACAGGGAGCGCCGCTGGAAACACCATATATTTT.

This chain connects TRBV15 to TRBJ1-1; 7 positions match TRBD1. V trimming: 4 bases; J trimming: 5 bases; junction bases outside the gene matches: 10. The CDR3 has 15 amino acids. In germline, CDR1 is LNHNV, CDR2 YYDKDF (reference sequence). CDR3 sequence (DNA): TGTGCCACCAGCACGTACAGGGGCGTTGGGACTGAAGCTTTCTTT. It specifies CATSTYRGVGTEAFF.

This clone came up once. The chain carries TRBV7-9 and TRBJ1-1; the match to TRBD1 covers 7 bases. The CDR3 loop spans 14 amino acids. After removal of 3 bases from V and 1 base from J, the junction contained 2 bases not matched to a gene. The V gene's germline CDR1 is SEHNR and CDR2 FQNEAQ (reference sequence). CDR3 nucleotide sequence: TGTGCCAGCAGCTTGAGGACAGGGAACACTGAAGCTTTCTTT. Translation gives CASSLRTGNTEAFF.

The V gene is TRBV10-3, the J gene TRBJ2-3, with 10 bases matching TRBD2. The CDR3 length is 16 residues. Germline-derived CDR1 and CDR2 are ENHRY and SYGVKD. V shed 0 bases, J shed 5 bases, and the junction held 5 bases outside the gene matches. DNA of the CDR3: TGTGCCATCAGTGAGTCTCTAGCGGGAGAGGGAGATACGCAGTATTTT. Translated: CAISESLAGEGDTQYF.

This chain connects TRBV6-6 to TRBJ2-1; D call uncertain. Deletions cut 7 bases from V and 1 base from J, with 14 bases between. Per the germline V gene, CDR1 is MNHNY and CDR2 is SVGAGI (reference sequence). This CDR3 contains 15 residues. The CDR3 protein is CASTQTGLSYNEQFF. In DNA form, the CDR3 reads TGTGCCAGCACCCAAACGGGTTTGTCCTACAATGAGCAGTTCTTC.

The rearrangement joins TRBV5-4 to TRBJ2-7, with 11 bases fitting TRBD2. Germline assignment: CDR1 SGHNT and CDR2 YYREEE (reference sequence). This CDR3 comprises 14 residues. Trimming at V came to 5 bases and at J to 2 bases, leaving 3 bases not matched to a gene. CDR3 in DNA: TGTGCCAGCAGGAGACTAGCGGGACCCTACGAGCAGTACTTC. Translation gives CASRRLAGPYEQYF.

Ten or more counts support this clone. The V gene is TRBV21-1, the J gene TRBJ2-7; the D call in the table, TRBD2, was not verified against the DNA. TRBV21-1 constitutes a pseudogene. The CDR3 runs to 14 residues. The CDR3 sequence: CASSKGTSGNEQYF. The CDR3 DNA follows: TGTGCCAGCAGCAAGGGGACTAGCGGGAACGAGCAGTACTTC.

The chain is built from TRBV6-6 and TRBJ2-3; D not certain. CDR1 and CDR2 (germline): MNHNY, SVGAGI (reference sequence). CDR3 length: 15 residues. V lost 0 bases and J 2 bases, leaving 9 bases between the germline ends. CDR3 bases: TGTGCCAGCAGTTACTCCCTCAGAAACACAGATACGCAGTATTTT. As protein: CASSYSLRNTDTQYF.

The V and J genes are TRBV4-1 and TRBJ1-5, with 8 bases lining up with TRBD1. J was trimmed by 5 bases and V by 1 base; bases with no gene match: 4. The CDR3 loop spans 15 amino acids. The germline gives CDR1 MGHRA, CDR2 YSYEKL. CDR3 sequence: CASSQVGQGDQPQHF. DNA of the CDR3: TGCGCCAGCAGCCAAGTCGGACAGGGAGATCAGCCCCAGCATTTT.

A note on this clone: Sequence at one end of the junction differs from germline and may be a read error. The V gene is TRBV10-2, the J gene TRBJ1-1; 7 positions agree with TRBD1. The CDR3 has 14 amino acids. The germline CDR1 and CDR2 sequences are WSHSY and SAAADI. The DNA for the CDR3 is TGCGCCAGCACTGAGCAGGGGGTGAACACTGAAGCTTTCTTT. Amino acid sequence: CASTEQGVNTEAFF.

Regarding this clone: The sample contains more than one DNA sequence encoding this CDR3. This chain links TRBV19 with TRBJ1-2; TRBD1 aligns across 8 bases. Germline values: CDR1 LNHDA, CDR2 SQIVND (reference sequence). The CDR3 is 12 amino acids. The V segment lost 6 bases and the J segment 4 bases; nucleotides outside the gene matches: 1. CDR3 bases: TGTGCCAGTAGCGGACAGGGCTATGGCTACACCTTC. As protein: CASSGQGYGYTF. Looking up the rest from reference TRBV19 and TRBJ1-2 gives the full variable domain: DGGITQSPKYLFRKEGQNVTLSCEQNLNHDAMYWYRQDPGQGLRLIYYSQIVNDFQKGDIAEGYSVSREKKESFPLTVTSAQKNPTAFYLCASSGQGYGYTFGSGTRLTVV.

The chain links TRBV18 to TRBJ2-4, with TRBD1 matching 7 bases. Trimming took 3 bases from V and 2 from J; bases not matched to a gene: 7. Germline assignment: CDR1 KGHSH and CDR2 LQKENI. The CDR3 length is 16 residues. The CDR3 DNA reads as TGTGCCAGCTCACCTCCGACAGGGTACCCCAAAAACATTCAGTACTTC. Its protein is CASSPPTGYPKNIQYF.

This chain links TRBV14 with TRBJ1-4, with D possibly being TRBD1 (5 bases). With 1 base removed from V and 4 bases from J, the gap between germline ends came to 10 bases. This CDR3 region has 15 residues. Germline CDR1 reads SGHDN; CDR2 reads FVKESK. The CDR3 here is CASSQAWGVNEKLFF. DNA of the CDR3: TGTGCCAGCAGCCAAGCATGGGGGGTTAATGAAAAACTGTTTTTT.

The gene calls are TRBV19 and TRBJ1-5; tentatively, D is TRBD1 (6 bases). CDR3 length equals 17 residues. V gave up 3 bases and J gave up 1 base, with 16 bases separating them. The germline gives CDR1 LNHDA, CDR2 SQIVND (reference sequence). The CDR3 DNA sequence: TGTGCCAGTAGTATCCCGGGGCAGGGGAGAAGCAATCAGCCCCAGCATTTT. As protein: CASSIPGQGRSNQPQHF.

The chain carries TRBV5-1 and TRBJ2-7; no clear D. The ends were cut back, 4 bases at V and 6 bases at J, with 8 bases in the middle. The CDR3 consists of 11 residues. Germline V gene data show CDR1 as SGHRS and CDR2 as YFSETQ. CDR3 sequence: CASSDKREQYF. As DNA, the CDR3 is TGCGCCAGCAGCGATAAGCGCGAGCAGTACTTC.

The CDR3, as DNA: TGTGCCAGCAGGACCGGGACAGGGGGTAAGGGCACTGAAGCTTTCTTT. It specifies CASRTGTGGKGTEAFF. The genes are TRBV7-9 and TRBJ1-1; TRBD1 matches at 11 bases. Germline CDR1 SEHNR, CDR2 FQNEAQ (reference sequence). This CDR3 has 16 residues. The V gene end was trimmed by 6 bases and the J gene end by 4 bases; junction bases not matched to a gene: 10. The full variable domain, rest sourced from reference TRBV7-9 and TRBJ1-1, is DTGVSQNPRHKITKRGQNVTFRCDPISEHNRLYWYRQTLGQGPEFLTYFQNEAQLEKSRLLSDRFSAERPKGSFSTLEIQRTEQGDSAMYLCASRTGTGGKGTEAFFGQGTRLTVV.

The CDR3 DNA sequence: TGTGCCAGTAGCGGGAGGATCACCGGGGAGCTGTTTTTT. Translating it yields CASSGRITGELFF. The chain has TRBV19 and TRBJ2-2, with 7 bases aligning to TRBD2. Germline V gives CDR1 LNHDA, CDR2 SQIVND (reference sequence). J was trimmed by 4 bases and V by 6 bases; bases with no gene match: 2. The CDR3 runs to 13 residues. Filled out from reference TRBV19 and TRBJ2-2, the complete variable domain reads DGGITQSPKYLFRKEGQNVTLSCEQNLNHDAMYWYRQDPGQGLRLIYYSQIVNDFQKGDIAEGYSVSREKKESFPLTVTSAQKNPTAFYLCASSGRITGELFFGEGSRLTVL.

The chain employs TRBV10-3 and TRBJ2-3; 7 bases are shared with TRBD2. CDR1 and CDR2 (germline): ENHRY, SYGVKD. The trim removed 0 bases at V and 10 bases at J, leaving 7 bases unmatched. The CDR3 has 14 amino acids. The CDR3 DNA sequence: TGTGCCATCAGTGAGTCTGGGAGGGGAGGGGCGCAGTATTTT. This sequence encodes CAISESGRGGAQYF.

The J gene is TRBJ1-5, the V gene TRBV5-5, with D unclear. CDR3 length equals 14 residues. The germline gives CDR1 SGHKS, CDR2 YYEKEE (reference sequence). Trimming removed 0 bases at V and 8 bases at J, with 12 bases between. The CDR3 coding sequence is TGTGCCAGCAGCTTGGCCCTAACTCTGGAGCCCCAGCATTTT. Protein product: CASSLALTLEPQHF.

The chain recombines TRBV6-1 with TRBJ1-2, with D possibly matching TRBD1 (5 bases). CDR1 and CDR2 (germline): MNHNS, SASEGT. This CDR3 region has 17 residues. The V end lost 2 bases, the J end lost 5 bases, and 21 bases lay between the germline ends. This chain's CDR3 is CASSESFLGRRGYGYTF. The CDR3 region has the DNA TGTGCCAGCAGTGAAAGTTTCCTGGGGCGCCGAGGATATGGCTACACCTTC.